This T cell receptor (beta chain) appears in the sequencing data of a study of T cells in Graves' hyperthyroidism and ophthalmopathy. Study-level points and caveats: Most thyroid clonotypes expanded above 0.001 were also detected in blood.

There were TCR beta CDR3 regions amplified from RNA transcripts. TCR CDR3 underwent first-round RT-PCR with the HTBI primer set. TCRdb reprocessed the multiplex PCR reads via MiXCR and lists one record per CDR3 protein. Here the sample spans about 380,000 distinct CDR3 sequences, roughly 15% being singletons. Turning to this clonotype: Its matching antigen is unknown.

This TCR was sampled from a woman in her 30s with Graves' ophthalmopathy. Sequenced material: blood.

The CDR3 nucleotides are TGTGCCAGCAGCCAAGACCGGGGGGGAGGGGCAGATACGCAGTATTTT. It translates to CASSQDRGGGADTQYF. The genes are TRBV4-2 and TRBJ2-3, with 8 positions matching TRBD2. There are 16 residues in the CDR3. CDR1 is LGHNA and CDR2 is YNFKEQ in the germline V gene. J lost 4 bases, V lost 0 bases, and 6 bases had no gene match.